This T cell receptor beta chain originates from a study of blood T cell repertoires in COVID-19. Turning to the study itself: Specimens from acute and convalescent COVID-19 originated in the United States, Italy and Spain.

This CDR3 spans 14 amino acids. The V end was cut by 4 bases, the J end by 8 bases, with 18 bases between. Germline CDR1 and CDR2: SGDLS and YYNGEE. Residents of over 20 US areas, aged about 18 to 89 years, made up the participants. Allocation to cohorts depended on clinical history reported by the participants. Only in-frame clones appear in the TCRdb table, and some are missing; sequencing was by immunoSEQ multiplex PCR. The sample has 130,000 or so clones, around 80% seen once. The chain recombines TRBV9 with TRBJ1-2; D possibly corresponds to TRBD1 (6 bases). The receptor comes from a man aged 40-50 years with acute COVID-19. Sequences were obtained from PBMCs or T cells enriched from blood (not recorded which). The CDR3 here is CASSPKGEPLGYTF. CDR3 nucleotides: TGTGCCAGCAGCCCGAAGGGGGAACCGTTGGGCTACACCTTC.